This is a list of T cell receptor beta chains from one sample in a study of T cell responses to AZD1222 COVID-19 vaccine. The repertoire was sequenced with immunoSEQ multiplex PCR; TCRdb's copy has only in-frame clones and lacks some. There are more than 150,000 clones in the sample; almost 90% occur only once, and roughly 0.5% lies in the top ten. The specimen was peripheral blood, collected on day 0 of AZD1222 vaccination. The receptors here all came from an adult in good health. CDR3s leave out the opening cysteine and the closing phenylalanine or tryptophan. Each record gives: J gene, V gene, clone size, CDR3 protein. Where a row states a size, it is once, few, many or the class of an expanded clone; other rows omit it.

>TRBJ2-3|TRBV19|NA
ASSISPGLPTDTQY
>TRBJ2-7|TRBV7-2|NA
ASSPGPNEQY
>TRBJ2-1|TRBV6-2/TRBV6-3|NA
ASSQKRPGTSGDNEQF
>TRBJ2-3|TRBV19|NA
ASTQRGAPSTDTQY
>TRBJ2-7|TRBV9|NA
ASSALDKVYEQY
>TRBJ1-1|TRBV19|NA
ASSTGGDTEAF
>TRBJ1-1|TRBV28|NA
ASSLYLKGNTEAF
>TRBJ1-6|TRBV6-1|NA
ASSELRQGAFNSPLH
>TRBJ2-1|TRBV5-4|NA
ASSSGGTGIYNEQF
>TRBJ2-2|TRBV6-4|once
ASRGEAGELF
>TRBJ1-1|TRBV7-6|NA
ASSLADRGYTEAF
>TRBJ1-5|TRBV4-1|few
ASSQAGQSNQPQH
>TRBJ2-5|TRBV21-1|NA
ASSRLAGGGETQY
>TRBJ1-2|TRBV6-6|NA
ASSYSTNYGYT
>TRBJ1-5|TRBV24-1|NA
ATSDLGDQPQH
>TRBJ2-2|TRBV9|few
ASSPREGGGGELF
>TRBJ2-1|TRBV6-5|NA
ASSQGGLAGNEQF
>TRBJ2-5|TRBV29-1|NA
SALLGETQY
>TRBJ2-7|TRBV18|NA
ASSFKSDYEQY
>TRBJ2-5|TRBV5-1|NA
ASSLVWETQY
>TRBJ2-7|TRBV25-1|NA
ASSDRLRYYEQY
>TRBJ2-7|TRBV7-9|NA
ASSPAYEQY
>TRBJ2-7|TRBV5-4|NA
ASSSPDRGHEQY
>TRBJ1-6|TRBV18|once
ASSPERTSPLH
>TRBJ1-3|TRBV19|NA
AYGRSSGNTIY
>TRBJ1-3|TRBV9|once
ASSVDLGSNTIY
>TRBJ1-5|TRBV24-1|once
ATSDPGISNQPQH
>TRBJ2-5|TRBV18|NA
ASSPEGQETQY
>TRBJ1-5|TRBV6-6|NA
ASSPSGGDQPQH
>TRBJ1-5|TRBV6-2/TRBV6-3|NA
ASSYMTPQQPQH
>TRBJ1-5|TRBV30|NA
ACQGGHSNQPQH
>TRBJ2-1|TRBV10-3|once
AIGENNEQF
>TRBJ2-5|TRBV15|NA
ATSRARGGIETQY
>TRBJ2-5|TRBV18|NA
ASSPSAGGPTGTQY
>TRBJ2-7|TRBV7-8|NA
ASSLRSLVNEQY
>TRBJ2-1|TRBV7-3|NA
ASSLGLLNEQF
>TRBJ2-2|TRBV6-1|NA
ASSERRSGGANTGELF
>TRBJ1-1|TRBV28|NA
ASSLDTEAF
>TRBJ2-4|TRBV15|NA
ATSRDWGFGVVDIQY